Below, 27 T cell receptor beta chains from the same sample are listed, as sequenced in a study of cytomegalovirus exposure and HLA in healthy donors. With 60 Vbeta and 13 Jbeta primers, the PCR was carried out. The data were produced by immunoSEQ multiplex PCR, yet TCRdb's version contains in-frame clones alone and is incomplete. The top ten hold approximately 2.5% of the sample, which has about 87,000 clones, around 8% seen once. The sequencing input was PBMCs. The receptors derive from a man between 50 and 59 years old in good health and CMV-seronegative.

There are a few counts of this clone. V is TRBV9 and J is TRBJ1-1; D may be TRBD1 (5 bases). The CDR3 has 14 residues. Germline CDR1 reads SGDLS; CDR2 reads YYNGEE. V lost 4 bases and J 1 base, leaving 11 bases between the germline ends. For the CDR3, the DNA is TGTGCCAGCAGCCTGACAGCGTCGAACACTGAAGCTTTCTTT. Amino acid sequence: CASSLTASNTEAFF.

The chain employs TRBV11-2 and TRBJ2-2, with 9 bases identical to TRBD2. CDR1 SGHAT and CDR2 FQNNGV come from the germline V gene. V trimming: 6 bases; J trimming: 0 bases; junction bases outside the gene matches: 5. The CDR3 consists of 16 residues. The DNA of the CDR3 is TGTGCCAGCAGGAGTAGCGGGGGCTCGAACACCGGGGAGCTGTTTTTT. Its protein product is CASRSSGGSNTGELFF.

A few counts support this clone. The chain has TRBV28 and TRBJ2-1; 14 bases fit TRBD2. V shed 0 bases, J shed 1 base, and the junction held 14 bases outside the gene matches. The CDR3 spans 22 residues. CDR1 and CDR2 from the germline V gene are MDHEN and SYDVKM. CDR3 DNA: TGTGCCAGCAGTTTATGGGGCGAGGGGGGGACTAGCGGGAGACTGTCCTACAATGAGCAGTTCTTC. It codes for CASSLWGEGGTSGRLSYNEQFF.

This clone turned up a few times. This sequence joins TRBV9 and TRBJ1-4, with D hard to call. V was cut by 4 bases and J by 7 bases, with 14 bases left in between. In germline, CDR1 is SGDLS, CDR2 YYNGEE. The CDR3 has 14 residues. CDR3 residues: CASSPRGSGEKLFF. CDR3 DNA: TGTGCCAGCAGCCCTAGAGGTAGTGGTGAAAAACTGTTTTTT.

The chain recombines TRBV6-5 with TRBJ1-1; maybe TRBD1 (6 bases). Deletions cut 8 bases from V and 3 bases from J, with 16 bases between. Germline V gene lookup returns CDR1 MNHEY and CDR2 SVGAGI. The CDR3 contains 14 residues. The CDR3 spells CASVGEGGYTEAFF. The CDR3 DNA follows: TGTGCCAGCGTCGGGGAGGGGGGCTACACTGAAGCTTTCTTT.

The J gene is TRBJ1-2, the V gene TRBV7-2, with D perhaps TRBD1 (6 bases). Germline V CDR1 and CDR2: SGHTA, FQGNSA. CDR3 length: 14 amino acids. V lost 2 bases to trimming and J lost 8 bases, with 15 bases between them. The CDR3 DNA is TGTGCCAGCAGCTTAACAGGGTACGCCGACGGCTACACCTTC. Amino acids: CASSLTGYADGYTF.

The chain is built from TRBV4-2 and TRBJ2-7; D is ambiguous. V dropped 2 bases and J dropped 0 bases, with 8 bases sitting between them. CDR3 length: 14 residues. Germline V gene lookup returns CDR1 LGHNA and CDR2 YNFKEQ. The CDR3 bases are TGTGCCAGCAGCCAAAGACGGAGCTCCTACGAGCAGTACTTC. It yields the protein CASSQRRSSYEQYF.

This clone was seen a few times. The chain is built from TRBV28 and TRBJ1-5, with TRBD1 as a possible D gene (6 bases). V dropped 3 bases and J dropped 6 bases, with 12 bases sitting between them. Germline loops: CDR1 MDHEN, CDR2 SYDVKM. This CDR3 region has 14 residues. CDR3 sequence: CASSFRGAGQPQHF. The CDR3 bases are TGTGCCAGCAGTTTTCGGGGGGCAGGTCAGCCCCAGCATTTT.

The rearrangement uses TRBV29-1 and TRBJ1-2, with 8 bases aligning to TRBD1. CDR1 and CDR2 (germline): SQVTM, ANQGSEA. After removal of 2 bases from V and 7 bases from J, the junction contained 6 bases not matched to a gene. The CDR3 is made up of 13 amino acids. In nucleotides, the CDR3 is TGCAGCGTTGAACTACAGGGGGAAGGTGGCTACACCTTC. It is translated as CSVELQGEGGYTF.

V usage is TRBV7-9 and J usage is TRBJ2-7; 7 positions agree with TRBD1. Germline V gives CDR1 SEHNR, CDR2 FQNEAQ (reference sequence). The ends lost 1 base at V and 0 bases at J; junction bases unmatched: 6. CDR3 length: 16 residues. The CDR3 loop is CASSLVSRQGSYEQYF. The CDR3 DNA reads TGTGCCAGCAGCTTAGTATCCCGACAGGGCTCCTACGAGCAGTACTTC.

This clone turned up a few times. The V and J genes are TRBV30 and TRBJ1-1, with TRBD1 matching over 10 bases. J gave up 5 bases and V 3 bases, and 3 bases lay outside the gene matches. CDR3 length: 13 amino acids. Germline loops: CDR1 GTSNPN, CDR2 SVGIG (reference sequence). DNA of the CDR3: TGTGCCTGGAGCCGGGGACAGGGGACTGAAGCTTTCTTT. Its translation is CAWSRGQGTEAFF.

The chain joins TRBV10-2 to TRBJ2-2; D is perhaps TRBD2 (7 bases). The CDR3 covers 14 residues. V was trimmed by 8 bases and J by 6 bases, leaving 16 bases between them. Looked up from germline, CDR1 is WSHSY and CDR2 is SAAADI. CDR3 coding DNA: TGCGCCAGCTTGAGGGGGGGTCGCCCCGGGGAGCTGTTTTTT. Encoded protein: CASLRGGRPGELFF.

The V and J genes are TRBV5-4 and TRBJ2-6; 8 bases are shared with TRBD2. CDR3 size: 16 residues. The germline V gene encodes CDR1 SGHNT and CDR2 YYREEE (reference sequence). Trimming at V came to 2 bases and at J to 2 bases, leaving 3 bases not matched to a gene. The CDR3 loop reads CASSFATSAGANVLTF. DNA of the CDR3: TGTGCCAGCAGCTTCGCGACTAGCGCTGGGGCCAACGTCCTGACTTTC.

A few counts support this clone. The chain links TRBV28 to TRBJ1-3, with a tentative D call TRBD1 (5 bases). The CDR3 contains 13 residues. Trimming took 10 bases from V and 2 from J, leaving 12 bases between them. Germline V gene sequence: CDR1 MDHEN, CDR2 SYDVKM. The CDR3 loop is CAIWGRAGNTIYF. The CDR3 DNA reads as TGTGCCATCTGGGGGAGGGCTGGAAACACCATATATTTT.

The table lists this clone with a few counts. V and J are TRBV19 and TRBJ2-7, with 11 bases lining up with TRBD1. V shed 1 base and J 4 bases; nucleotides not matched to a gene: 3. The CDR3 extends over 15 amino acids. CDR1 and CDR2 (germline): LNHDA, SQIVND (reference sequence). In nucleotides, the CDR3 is TGTGCCAGTAGTATAGGGACAGGGGGCTCGTACGAGCAGTACTTC. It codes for CASSIGTGGSYEQYF. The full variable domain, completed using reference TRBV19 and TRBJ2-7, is DGGITQSPKYLFRKEGQNVTLSCEQNLNHDAMYWYRQDPGQGLRLIYYSQIVNDFQKGDIAEGYSVSREKKESFPLTVTSAQKNPTAFYLCASSIGTGGSYEQYFGPGTRLTVT.

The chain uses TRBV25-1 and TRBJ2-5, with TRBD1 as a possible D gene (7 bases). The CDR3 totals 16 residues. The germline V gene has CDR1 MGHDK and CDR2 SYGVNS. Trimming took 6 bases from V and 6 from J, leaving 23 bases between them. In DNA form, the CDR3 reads TGTGCCAGCAGCCTAGAGGGGGCGGGACGCGGGCAGACCCAGTACTTC. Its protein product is CASSLEGAGRGQTQYF.

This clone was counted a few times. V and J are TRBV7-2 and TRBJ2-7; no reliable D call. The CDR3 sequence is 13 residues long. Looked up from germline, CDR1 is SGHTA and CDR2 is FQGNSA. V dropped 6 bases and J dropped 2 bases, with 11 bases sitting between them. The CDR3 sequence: CASSRLGAYEQYF. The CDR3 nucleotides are TGTGCCAGCAGTCGACTCGGAGCCTACGAGCAGTACTTC.

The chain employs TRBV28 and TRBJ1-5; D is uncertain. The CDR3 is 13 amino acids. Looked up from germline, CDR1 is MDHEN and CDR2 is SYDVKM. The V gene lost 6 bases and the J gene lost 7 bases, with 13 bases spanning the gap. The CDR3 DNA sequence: TGTGCCAGCAGCCTAGCCGAAGGACAGCCCCAGCATTTT. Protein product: CASSLAEGQPQHF.

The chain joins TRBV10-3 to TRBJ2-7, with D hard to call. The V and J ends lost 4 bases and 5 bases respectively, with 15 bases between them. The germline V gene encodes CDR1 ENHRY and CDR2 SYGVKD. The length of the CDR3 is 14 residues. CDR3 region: CAISVFAVRDEQYF. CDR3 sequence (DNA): TGTGCCATCAGTGTTTTCGCGGTCCGGGACGAGCAGTACTTC.

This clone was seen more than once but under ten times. The CDR3: CASSPKIQGRNTEAFF. The DNA for the CDR3 is TGTGCCAGCTCACCAAAAATACAGGGCAGGAACACTGAAGCTTTCTTT. V usage is TRBV18 and J usage is TRBJ1-1, with TRBD1 as a possible D gene (6 bases). V lost 2 bases, J lost 1 base, and 14 bases lay in between. Germline V gene lookup returns CDR1 KGHSH and CDR2 LQKENI. This CDR3 is 16 amino acids long.

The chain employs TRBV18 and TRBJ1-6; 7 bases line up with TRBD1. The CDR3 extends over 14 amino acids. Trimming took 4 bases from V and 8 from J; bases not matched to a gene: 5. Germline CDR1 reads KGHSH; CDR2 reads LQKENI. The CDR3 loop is CASSQGQDYSPLHF. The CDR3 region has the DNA TGTGCCAGCTCACAAGGACAGGATTATTCACCCCTCCACTTT.

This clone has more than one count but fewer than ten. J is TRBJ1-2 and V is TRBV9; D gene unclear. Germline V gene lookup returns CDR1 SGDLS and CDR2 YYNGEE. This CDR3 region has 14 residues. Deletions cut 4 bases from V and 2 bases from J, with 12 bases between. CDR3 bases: TGTGCCAGCAGCCTACAGTTGGAAAACTATGGCTACACCTTC. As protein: CASSLQLENYGYTF.

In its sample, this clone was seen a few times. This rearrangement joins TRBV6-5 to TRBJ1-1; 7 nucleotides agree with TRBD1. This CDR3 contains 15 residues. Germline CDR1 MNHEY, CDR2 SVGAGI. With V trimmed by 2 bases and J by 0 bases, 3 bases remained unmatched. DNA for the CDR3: TGTGCCAGCAGTTACGGGGACAGAGTGAACACTGAAGCTTTCTTT. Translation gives CASSYGDRVNTEAFF.

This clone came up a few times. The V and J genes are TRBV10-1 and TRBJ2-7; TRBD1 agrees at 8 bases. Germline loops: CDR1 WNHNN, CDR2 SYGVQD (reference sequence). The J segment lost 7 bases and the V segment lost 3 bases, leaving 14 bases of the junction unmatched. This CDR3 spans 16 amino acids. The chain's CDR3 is CASSDYRQGKGTEQYF. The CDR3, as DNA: TGCGCCAGCAGTGACTATCGACAGGGGAAAGGTACAGAGCAGTACTTC.

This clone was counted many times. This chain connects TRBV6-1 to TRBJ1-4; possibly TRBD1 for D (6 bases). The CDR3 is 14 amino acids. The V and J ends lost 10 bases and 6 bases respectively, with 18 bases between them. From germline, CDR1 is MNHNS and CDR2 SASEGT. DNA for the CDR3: TGTGCCACACCGGCCGCCCAGGGGCATGAAAAACTGTTTTTT. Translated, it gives CATPAAQGHEKLFF.

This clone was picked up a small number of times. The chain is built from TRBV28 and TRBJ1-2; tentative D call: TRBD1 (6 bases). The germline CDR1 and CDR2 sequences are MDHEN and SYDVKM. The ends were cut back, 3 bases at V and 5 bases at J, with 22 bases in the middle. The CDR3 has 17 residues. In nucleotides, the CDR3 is TGTGCCAGCAGTTTTGGGGTCGGGGGGGCGCTTTGGTATGGCTACACCTTC. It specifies CASSFGVGGALWYGYTF.

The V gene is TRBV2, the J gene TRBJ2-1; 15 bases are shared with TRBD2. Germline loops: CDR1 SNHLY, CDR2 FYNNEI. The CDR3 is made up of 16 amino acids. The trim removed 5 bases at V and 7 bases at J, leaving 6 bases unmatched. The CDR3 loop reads CASSPGTSGRRNEQFF. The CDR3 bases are TGTGCCAGCAGTCCCGGGACTAGCGGGAGGCGAAATGAGCAGTTCTTC.